This T cell receptor beta chain was obtained from a study of blood T cell repertoires in COVID-19. Here immunoSEQ multiplex PCR was the method, and the copy in TCRdb shows in-frame clones only, minus some. The data contain over 100,000 clones, less than 85% of them singletons. CDR3 length: 14 residues. The V gene's germline CDR1 is SGHRS and CDR2 YFSETQ. V was shortened by 0 bases and J by 5 bases, with 11 bases between the two germline ends. The rearrangement joins TRBV5-1 to TRBJ2-5, with D perhaps TRBD2 (6 bases). Sequenced input: peripheral blood. This TCR was sampled from a human donor in a cohort sampled during active or convalescent COVID-19. CDR3 in DNA: TGCGCCAGCAGCTTGGATGCAGGGAGGGAGACCCAGTACTTC. This codes for CASSLDAGRETQYF.